One and the same sample provided the 14 T cell receptor beta chains below, sequenced in a study of blood T cell repertoires in COVID-19. The protocol was immunoSEQ multiplex PCR, while the TCRdb copy is restricted to in-frame clones and leaves out a portion. In the table there are 190,000 or so clones, over 80% of which are singletons. The sample taken for sequencing was peripheral blood. Source of these receptors: a man between 60 and 70 years old with COVID-19, enrolled during active disease.

The chain employs TRBV4-1 and TRBJ1-5, with D unclear. The length of the CDR3 is 15 residues. From germline, CDR1 is MGHRA and CDR2 YSYEKL. V was trimmed by 4 bases and J by 4 bases, leaving 14 bases between them. CDR3 bases: TGCGCCAGCAGCCTTTTACATGGAGAAAATCAGCCCCAGCATTTT. Encoded protein: CASSLLHGENQPQHF.

The chain is built from TRBV5-4 and TRBJ2-6, with 7 nucleotides matching TRBD1. The V segment lost 3 bases and the J segment 3 bases; nucleotides outside the gene matches: 15. Germline V gives CDR1 SGHNT, CDR2 YYREEE (reference sequence). CDR3 length equals 19 residues. This CDR3 reads CASSSVNYRGIFGANVLTF. The CDR3 nucleotides read TGTGCCAGCAGCTCGGTTAACTACAGGGGAATCTTTGGGGCCAACGTCCTGACTTTC.

This clone was detected a few times. The chain couples TRBV11-2 to TRBJ1-3; 11 bases align to TRBD1. This CDR3 region has 17 residues. J lost 0 bases, V lost 6 bases, and 7 bases had no gene match. Germline CDR1 and CDR2: SGHAT and FQNNGV. The CDR3 reads CASRKGGTGGSGNTIYF. In DNA, the CDR3 is TGTGCCAGCAGGAAAGGGGGGACAGGGGGCTCTGGAAACACCATATATTTT.

This chain joins TRBV5-4 and TRBJ2-7; D remains unclear. Trimming pared 1 base from V and 3 bases from J, leaving 11 bases between. This CDR3 region has 14 residues. Per germline, CDR1 SGHNT and CDR2 YYREEE (reference sequence). The chain's CDR3 is CASSLNNRDYEQYF. The CDR3 DNA reads TGTGCCAGCAGCTTGAATAACAGAGACTACGAGCAGTACTTC. Supplemented by reference TRBV5-4 and TRBJ2-7, the full variable domain reads ETGVTQSPTHLIKTRGQQVTLRCSSQSGHNTVSWYQQALGQGPQFIFQYYREEENGRGNFPPRFSGLQFPNYSSELNVNALELDDSALYLCASSLNNRDYEQYFGPGTRLTVT.

The gene calls are TRBV10-3 and TRBJ2-6, with D perhaps TRBD1 (6 bases). The V end was cut by 4 bases, the J end by 0 bases, with 13 bases between. This CDR3 is built from 17 residues. Germline V gene sequence: CDR1 ENHRY, CDR2 SYGVKD. In nucleotides, the CDR3 is TGTGCCATCAGTGGAACAGGGATGTACTCTGGGGCCAACGTCCTGACTTTC. Its protein product is CAISGTGMYSGANVLTF.

The rearrangement joins TRBV18 to TRBJ2-2; 7 bases are shared with TRBD1. V shed 3 bases and J 0 bases; nucleotides not matched to a gene: 1. The CDR3 has 15 amino acids. Germline V gene sequence: CDR1 KGHSH, CDR2 LQKENI. CDR3 in DNA: TGTGCCAGCTCACCGGGACAGTCGAACACCGGGGAGCTGTTTTTT. Translated, it gives CASSPGQSNTGELFF.

The chain links TRBV3-1 (or the pseudogene TRBV3-2) to TRBJ1-1, with D unclear. The CDR3 is 17 amino acids. The V end lost 0 bases, the J end lost 5 bases, and 19 bases lay between the germline ends. In germline, CDR1 is LGHDT, CDR2 YNNKEL (reference sequence). CDR3 coding DNA: TGTGCCAGCAGCCAAGATTGGCGTCGGGATCCTAGGACTGAAGCTTTCTTT. Protein sequence: CASSQDWRRDPRTEAFF.

V and J are TRBV12-3 or TRBV12-4 and TRBJ2-1, with D uncertain. V was cut by 5 bases and J by 11 bases, with 10 bases left in between. The CDR3 runs to 11 residues. CDR3 residues: CASSRLLKQFF. CDR3 DNA sequence: TGTGCCAGCAGTCGACTGCTAAAGCAGTTCTTC.

Written as DNA, the CDR3 is TGTGCCAGTCGACCCCAGGGATCTAATGAAAAACTGTTTTTT. Translated, it gives CASRPQGSNEKLFF. The chain carries TRBV19 and TRBJ1-4; D perhaps matches TRBD1 (5 bases). V was cut by 8 bases and J by 3 bases, with 13 bases left in between. The CDR3 contains 14 residues. Germline CDR1 LNHDA, CDR2 SQIVND (reference sequence). The entire variable domain, with the rest obtained from reference TRBV19 and TRBJ1-4, is as follows: DGGITQSPKYLFRKEGQNVTLSCEQNLNHDAMYWYRQDPGQGLRLIYYSQIVNDFQKGDIAEGYSVSREKKESFPLTVTSAQKNPTAFYLCASRPQGSNEKLFFGSGTQLSVL.

The V gene is TRBV27, the J gene TRBJ2-3; D unclear. The CDR3 sequence is 16 residues long. Trimming pared 10 bases from V and 3 bases from J, leaving 23 bases between. Per germline, CDR1 MNHEY and CDR2 SMNVEV (reference sequence). The CDR3 protein is CATPLTLIELTDTQYF. CDR3 in DNA: TGTGCCACCCCTCTTACATTGATCGAATTAACAGATACGCAGTATTTT.

This chain links TRBV19 with TRBJ1-5, with a weak D call TRBD1 (5 bases). The CDR3 is 13 amino acids. Germline loops: CDR1 LNHDA, CDR2 SQIVND (reference sequence). V dropped 9 bases and J dropped 4 bases, with 13 bases sitting between them. CDR3 nucleotide sequence: TGTGCCAGCGTGCGGGGGAAAAATCAGCCCCAGCATTTT. Translation: CASVRGKNQPQHF.

The rearrangement links TRBV10-1 to TRBJ2-7; TRBD1 might be the D (7 bases). V was shortened by 5 bases and J by 3 bases, with 14 bases between the two germline ends. The CDR3 contains 14 residues. Per the germline V gene, CDR1 is WNHNN and CDR2 is SYGVQD (reference sequence). This CDR3 is CASSQRQGLYEQYF. CDR3 DNA sequence: TGCGCCAGCAGTCAAAGACAGGGACTCTACGAGCAGTACTTC.

The V call is TRBV5-1, the J call TRBJ2-2; 9 nucleotides align to TRBD2. The CDR3 consists of 15 residues. Germline V gene data show CDR1 as SGHRS and CDR2 as YFSETQ. V gave up 5 bases and J gave up 1 base; unmatched junction bases: 3. CDR3: CASSGLARNTGELFF. For the CDR3, the DNA is TGCGCCAGCAGTGGACTAGCGAGGAACACCGGGGAGCTGTTTTTT.

The gene calls are TRBV28 and TRBJ2-7, with 11 bases fitting TRBD2. The ends lost 3 bases at V and 6 bases at J; junction bases unmatched: 7. Germline V gene data show CDR1 as MDHEN and CDR2 as SYDVKM. The CDR3 spans 15 residues. CDR3 region: CASSFVAGGLREQYF. In DNA form, the CDR3 reads TGTGCCAGCAGTTTCGTAGCGGGAGGGCTACGCGAGCAGTACTTC. Together with reference TRBV28 and TRBJ2-7, the CDR3 gives the full variable domain: DVKVTQSSRYLVKRTGEKVFLECVQDMDHENMFWYRQDPGLGLRLIYFSYDVKMKEKGDIPEGYSVSREKKERFSLILESASTNQTSMYLCASSFVAGGLREQYFGPGTRLTVT.